The rows below give T cell receptor beta chains drawn from one sample of a study of siplizumab effects on memory and regulatory T cells. TCRdb's copy holds only in-frame clones and misses some; the assay was immunoSEQ multiplex PCR. The repertoire holds about 100,000 clones, with roughly 94% as singletons. Material: non-Treg CD4+ T cells sorted from blood. All receptors come from a human donor in good health. The conserved cysteine and the conserved F or W are not part of the CDR3 here.

>TRBV18
ASSPGGGQYDEQY
>TRBV11-3
ASSHRTSDTGELF
>TRBV7-3
ASSLGTKETQY
>TRBV30
AWIPIQLNYGYT
>TRBV11-1
ASRPGLAGSPSYNEQF
>TRBV30
AWSATVRTGELF
>TRBV10-3
AISEGEAYNEQF
>TRBV20-1
SARPDYEQY
>TRBV30
ACLSGFRYTGELF
>TRBV7-3
ASSLGQDSAYEQY
>TRBV6-1
ASIPSGKYGYT
>TRBV11-2
ASSFREQETQY
>TRBV7-2
ASSSGRAIEQF
>TRBV10-2
ASRPTGGDGYT
>TRBV7-2
ASSPQASYEQY
>TRBV29-1
SVILTARPDTQY
>TRBV18
ASSPPYGEGYT
>TRBV14
ASSQDLGRQETQY
>TRBV7-3
ASSLAGTGHSGANVLT
>TRBV28
ASVVTSGSTGELF
>TRBV10-1
ASSAAASYGYT
>TRBV5-4
ASSLPRGVSDTQY
>TRBV7-9
ASSLISVGNTIY
>TRBV5-1
ASSLPGQGVYGYT
>TRBV28
ASSSAGQGRSTGELF
>TRBV5-1
ASRPVSVFSFETQY
>TRBV7-3
ASSPRGLNQETQY
>TRBV28
ASNRPPGRNTEAF
>TRBV11-2
ASSLTGVRLMNTEAF
>TRBV29-1
SVGGTTNEKLF